The rows below give T cell receptor beta chains drawn from one sample of a study of beta chain features in type 1 diabetes. Clones were read by immunoSEQ multiplex PCR, and TCRdb kept only the in-frame ones, dropping some. The sample comprises 500,000 to 650,000 clones, approximately 13% of which are singletons, and more than 0.09% rests with the top ten. The sequenced sample was naive CD4+ T cells from blood. Receptor source: a man aged 25-40 years with type 1 diabetes. The CDR3 runs from the conserved cysteine through the conserved F or W. D genes are given only for firm matches. Clone size is shown for a subset of rows, as once, few, many or a class of expanded clone.

few	.	TRBV5-1	TRBJ1-1	TGCGCCAGCAGCTTGGGGTCAGCGAACACTGAAGCTTTCTTT	CASSLGSANTEAFF
.	.	TRBV9	TRBJ1-1	TGTGCCAGCAGCCCCTTTGGCGAGGGGCGTGAAGCTTTCTTT	CASSPFGEGREAFF
.	TRBD1	TRBV6-5	TRBJ1-2	TGTGCCAGCAGTAAGGACAGGGACGTCTATGGCTACACCTTC	CASSKDRDVYGYTF
few	TRBD1	TRBV6-5	TRBJ2-4	TGTGCCAGCAGCCAAGACAGGGTACCCAAAAACATTCAGTACTTC	CASSQDRVPKNIQYF
.	.	TRBV5-6	TRBJ2-5	TGTGCCAGCAGCTTGAACCAAGAGACCCAGTACTTC	CASSLNQETQYF
few	.	TRBV27	TRBJ2-1	TGTGCCAGCAGTTACGCGGGCCGCTCCTACAATGAGCAGTTCTTC	CASSYAGRSYNEQFF
.	.	TRBV4-3	TRBJ2-3	TGCGCCAGCAGCCAAGATAGCCGCGGCCTCAATACGCAGTATTTT	CASSQDSRGLNTQYF
.	.	TRBV7-9	TRBJ1-5	TGTGCCAGCAGCTTAGAAGGGGGGACTCTGCCCCAGCATTTT	CASSLEGGTLPQHF
.	.	TRBV10-3	TRBJ2-5	TGTGCCATCAGTGAGCGAGGGTCCCAAGAGACCCAGTACTTC	CAISERGSQETQYF
.	.	TRBV14	TRBJ1-6	TGTGCCAGCAGTCCCGACAGCTATAATTCACCCCTCCACTTT	CASSPDSYNSPLHF
.	.	TRBV27	TRBJ2-5	TGTGCCAGCAGTTTAATTAACCAGGGAAGGGAGACCCAGTACTTC	CASSLINQGRETQYF
few	.	TRBV25-1	TRBJ2-1	TGTGCCAGCAGTGGAACTAGCCCAGATGAGCAGTTCTTC	CASSGTSPDEQFF
.	.	TRBV11-1	TRBJ2-7	TGTGCCAGCAGCCTTAGCGAGGGCGGGGCCTACGAGCAGTACTTC	CASSLSEGGAYEQYF
few	TRBD1	TRBV9	TRBJ2-2	TGTGCCAGCAGCGTGGACAGGGGGTTCGACACCGGGGAGCTGTTTTTT	CASSVDRGFDTGELFF
.	.	TRBV7-2	TRBJ2-5	TGTGCCAGCAGCCCTAATATTGCTCAAGAGACCCAGTACTTC	CASSPNIAQETQYF
.	.	TRBV5-1	TRBJ2-7	TGCGCCAGCGCAGGCCCTATATCGCAGGGACCCTACGAGCAGTACTTC	CASAGPISQGPYEQYF
.	.	TRBV25-1	TRBJ2-2	TGTGCCAGCAGAGGAGCGGGCATCTCCACCGGGGAGCTGTTTTTT	CASRGAGISTGELFF
few	TRBD1	TRBV19	TRBJ2-5	TGTGCCAGTAGTCATTATGGACAGGGCGAGACCCAGTACTTC	CASSHYGQGETQYF
.	.	TRBV30	TRBJ2-4	TGTGCCTGGAGTTCCTCCCGGGTATGGGGGCCCTTAGCCAAAAACATTCAGTACTTC	CAWSSSRVWGPLAKNIQYF
.	TRBD1	TRBV7-9	TRBJ2-1	TGTGCCAGCAGCGCCGGGACAGGGGTATACAATGAGCAGTTCTTC	CASSAGTGVYNEQFF
few	.	TRBV6-5	TRBJ2-7	TGTGCCAGCAGTGGGACATTCTCCTACGAGCAGTACTTC	CASSGTFSYEQYF
.	.	TRBV14	TRBJ2-5	TGTGCCAGCAGCCAAAAAAGAGGGCAAGAGACCCAGTACTTC	CASSQKRGQETQYF
.	TRBD2	TRBV2	TRBJ2-1	TGTGCCAGCAGCGAAATGGGAGGGGCCCTTCTTAATGAGCAGTTCTTC	CASSEMGGALLNEQFF
.	.	TRBV18	TRBJ2-5	TGTGCCAGCTCACCACCGACGGTCATAGAGACCCAGTACTTC	CASSPPTVIETQYF
few	TRBD1	TRBV7-2	TRBJ2-1	TGTGCCAGCAGTCTACAGGGGGTCTACAATGAGCAGTTCTTC	CASSLQGVYNEQFF
.	.	TRBV11-3	TRBJ1-1	TGTGCCAGCAGCCCTTTGAACACTGAAGCTTTCTTT	CASSPLNTEAFF
.	.	TRBV7-9	TRBJ1-5	TGTGCCAGCAGCTTAGGCGGGGATCAGCCCCAGCATTTT	CASSLGGDQPQHF